This TCR beta chain was identified in a study of cytomegalovirus exposure and HLA in healthy donors. Across the study: Of the donors genotyped, approximately 430 in all, around 76% fell in the Caucasian-associated ancestry cluster.

Use of 60 Vbeta and 13 Jbeta primers characterized the PCR. The repertoire was sequenced with immunoSEQ multiplex PCR; TCRdb's copy has only in-frame clones and lacks some. Altogether nearly 110,000 clones are present, roughly four fifths being singletons, with the ten largest covering approximately 2.2%. The CDR3 totals 14 residues. Trimming removed 3 bases from V and 1 base from J, with 7 bases in between. Germline CDR1 and CDR2: ENHRY and SYGVKD. The J gene is TRBJ1-5, the V gene TRBV10-3; D possibly corresponds to TRBD1 (5 bases). This clonotype originated in a man between 18 and 35 years old in good health and CMV-seronegative. What was sequenced was PBMCs. The CDR3 region is CAISDQGSNQPQHF. CDR3 bases: TGTGCCATCAGTGATCAGGGAAGCAATCAGCCCCAGCATTTT.